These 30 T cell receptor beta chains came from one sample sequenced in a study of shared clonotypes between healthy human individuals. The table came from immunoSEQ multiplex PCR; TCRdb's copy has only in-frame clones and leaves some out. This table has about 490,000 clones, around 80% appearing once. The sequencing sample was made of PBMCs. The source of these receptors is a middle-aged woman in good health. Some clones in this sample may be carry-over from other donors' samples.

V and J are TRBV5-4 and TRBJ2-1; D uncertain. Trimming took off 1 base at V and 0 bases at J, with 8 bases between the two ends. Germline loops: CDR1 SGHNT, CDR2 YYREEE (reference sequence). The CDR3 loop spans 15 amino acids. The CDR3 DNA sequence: TGTGCCAGCAGCTTGTATAGGGTCTCCTACAATGAGCAGTTCTTC. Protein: CASSLYRVSYNEQFF.

The CDR3 coding sequence is TGTGCCAGCAGTTACACGGCAGACTCTGGAAACACCATATATTTT. Its protein is CASSYTADSGNTIYF. V usage is TRBV6-5 and J usage is TRBJ1-3; D is uncertain. Germline-derived CDR1 and CDR2 are MNHEY and SVGAGI. V gave up 2 bases and J gave up 0 bases, with 8 bases separating them. CDR3 size: 15 residues.

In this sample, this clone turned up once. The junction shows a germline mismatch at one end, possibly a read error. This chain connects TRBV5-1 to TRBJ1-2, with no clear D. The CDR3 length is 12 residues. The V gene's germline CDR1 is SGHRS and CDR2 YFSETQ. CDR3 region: CASSGYGYGYAF. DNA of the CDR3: TGCGCCAGCAGCGGGTACGGCTATGGCTACGCCTTC.

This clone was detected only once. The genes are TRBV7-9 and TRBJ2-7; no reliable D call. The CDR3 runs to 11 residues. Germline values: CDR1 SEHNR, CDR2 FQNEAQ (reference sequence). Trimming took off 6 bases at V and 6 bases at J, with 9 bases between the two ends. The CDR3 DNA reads TGTGCCAGCAGTACCATTGCCGAGCAGTACTTC. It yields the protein CASSTIAEQYF. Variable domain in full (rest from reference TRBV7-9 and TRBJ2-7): DTGVSQNPRHKITKRGQNVTFRCDPISEHNRLYWYRQTLGQGPEFLTYFQNEAQLEKSRLLSDRFSAERPKGSFSTLEIQRTEQGDSAMYLCASSTIAEQYFGPGTRLTVT.

Here the CDR3 reads CSADRTAWDGYTF. The DNA of the CDR3 is TGCAGCGCCGATCGGACAGCCTGGGATGGCTACACCTTC. The rearrangement joins TRBV29-1 to TRBJ1-2; D might be TRBD1 (6 bases). The CDR3 runs to 13 residues. CDR1 and CDR2 (germline): SQVTM, ANQGSEA. Trimming took 7 bases from V and 6 from J, leaving 18 bases between them.

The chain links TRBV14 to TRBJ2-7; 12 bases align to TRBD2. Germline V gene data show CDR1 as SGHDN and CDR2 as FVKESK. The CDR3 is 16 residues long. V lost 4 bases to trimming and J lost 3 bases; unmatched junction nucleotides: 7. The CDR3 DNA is TGTGCCAGCAGCCGCGAACTAGCGGGAGGACACTACGAGCAGTACTTC. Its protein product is CASSRELAGGHYEQYF.

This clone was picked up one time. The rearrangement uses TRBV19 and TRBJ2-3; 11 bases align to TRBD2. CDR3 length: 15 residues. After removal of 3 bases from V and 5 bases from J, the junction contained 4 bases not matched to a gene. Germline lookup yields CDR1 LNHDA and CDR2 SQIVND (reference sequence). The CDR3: CASSITSGSGDTQYF. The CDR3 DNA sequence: TGTGCCAGTAGTATTACTAGCGGGAGTGGAGATACGCAGTATTTT.

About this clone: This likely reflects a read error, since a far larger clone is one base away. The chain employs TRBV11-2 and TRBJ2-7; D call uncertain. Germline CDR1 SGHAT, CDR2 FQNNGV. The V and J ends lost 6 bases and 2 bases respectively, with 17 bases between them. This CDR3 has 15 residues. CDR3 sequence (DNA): TGTGCCAGCAGTTTCCTCCGCTACTTACCCTACGAGCAGTACTTC. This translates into CASSFLRYLPYEQYF.

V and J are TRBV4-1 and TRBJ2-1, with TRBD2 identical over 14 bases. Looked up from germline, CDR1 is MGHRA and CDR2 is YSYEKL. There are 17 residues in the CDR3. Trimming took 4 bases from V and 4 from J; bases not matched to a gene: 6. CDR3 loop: CASSPGTSGSKYNEQFF. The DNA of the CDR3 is TGCGCCAGCAGCCCTGGGACTAGCGGGAGTAAGTACAATGAGCAGTTCTTC.

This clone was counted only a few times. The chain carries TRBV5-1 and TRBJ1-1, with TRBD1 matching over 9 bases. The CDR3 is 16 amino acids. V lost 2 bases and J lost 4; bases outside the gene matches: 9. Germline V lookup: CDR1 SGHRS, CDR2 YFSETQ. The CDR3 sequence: CASSFNLQGAGTEAFF. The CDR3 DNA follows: TGCGCCAGCAGCTTTAACCTACAGGGGGCCGGCACTGAAGCTTTCTTT.

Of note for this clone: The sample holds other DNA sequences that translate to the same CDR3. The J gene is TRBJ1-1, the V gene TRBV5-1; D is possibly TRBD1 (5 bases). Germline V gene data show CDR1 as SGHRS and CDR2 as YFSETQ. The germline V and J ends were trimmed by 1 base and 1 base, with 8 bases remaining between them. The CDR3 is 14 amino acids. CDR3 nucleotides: TGCGCCAGCAGCTTGTCTGGGGCGAACACTGAAGCTTTCTTT. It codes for CASSLSGANTEAFF.

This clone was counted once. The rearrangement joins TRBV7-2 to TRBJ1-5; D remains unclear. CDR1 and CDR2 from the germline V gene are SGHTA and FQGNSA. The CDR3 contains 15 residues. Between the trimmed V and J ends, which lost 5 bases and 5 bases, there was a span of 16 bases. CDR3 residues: CASSTRLEWDQPQHF. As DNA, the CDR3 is TGTGCCAGCAGCACCAGGTTAGAGTGGGATCAGCCCCAGCATTTT.

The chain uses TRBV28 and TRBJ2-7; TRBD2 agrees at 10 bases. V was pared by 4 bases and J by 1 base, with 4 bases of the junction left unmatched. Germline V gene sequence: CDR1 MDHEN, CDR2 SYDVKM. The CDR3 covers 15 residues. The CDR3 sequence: CASSSLTSGSYEQYF. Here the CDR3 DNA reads TGTGCCAGCAGTTCATTGACTAGCGGGTCCTACGAGCAGTACTTC.

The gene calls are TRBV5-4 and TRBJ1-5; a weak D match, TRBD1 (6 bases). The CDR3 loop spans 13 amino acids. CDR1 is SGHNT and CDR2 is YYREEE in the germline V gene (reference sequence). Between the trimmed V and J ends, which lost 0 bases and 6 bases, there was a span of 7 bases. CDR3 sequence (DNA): TGTGCCAGCAGCTTGGAAGGGGGTCAGCCCCAGCATTTT. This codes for CASSLEGGQPQHF.

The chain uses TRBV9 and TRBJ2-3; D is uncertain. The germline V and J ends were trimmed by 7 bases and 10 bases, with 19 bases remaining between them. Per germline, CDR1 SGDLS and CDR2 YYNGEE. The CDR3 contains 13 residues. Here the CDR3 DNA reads TGTGCCAGCCCATTTAGTAGAAAGAACGCGCAGTATTTT. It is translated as CASPFSRKNAQYF. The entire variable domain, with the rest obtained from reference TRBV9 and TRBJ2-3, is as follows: DSGVTQTPKHLITATGQRVTLRCSPRSGDLSVYWYQQSLDQGLQFLIQYYNGEERAKGNILERFSAQQFPDLHSELNLSSLELGDSALYFCASPFSRKNAQYFGPGTRLTVL.

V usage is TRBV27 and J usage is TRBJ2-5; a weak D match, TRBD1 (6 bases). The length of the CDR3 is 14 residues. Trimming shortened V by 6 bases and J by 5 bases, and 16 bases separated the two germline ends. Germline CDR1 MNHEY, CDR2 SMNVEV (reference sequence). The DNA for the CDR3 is TGTGCCAGCAGCCCCGGACAGTTCGGTGAGACCCAGTACTTC. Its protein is CASSPGQFGETQYF.

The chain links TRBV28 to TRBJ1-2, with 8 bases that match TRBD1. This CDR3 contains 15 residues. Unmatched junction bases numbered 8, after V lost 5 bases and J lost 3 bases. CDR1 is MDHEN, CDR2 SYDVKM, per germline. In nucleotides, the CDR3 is TGTGCCAGCAGTAAGGACAGGGAGGTAGACTATGGCTACACCTTC. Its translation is CASSKDREVDYGYTF.

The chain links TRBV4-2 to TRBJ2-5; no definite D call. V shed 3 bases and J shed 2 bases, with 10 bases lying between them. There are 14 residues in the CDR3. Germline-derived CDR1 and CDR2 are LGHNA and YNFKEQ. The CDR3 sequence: CASSQGNQQETQYF. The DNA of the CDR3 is TGTGCCAGCAGCCAGGGGAATCAGCAAGAGACCCAGTACTTC.

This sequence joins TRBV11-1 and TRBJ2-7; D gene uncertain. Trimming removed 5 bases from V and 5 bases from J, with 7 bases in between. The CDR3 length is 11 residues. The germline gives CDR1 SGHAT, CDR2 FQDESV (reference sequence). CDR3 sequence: CASSGQHEQYF. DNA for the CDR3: TGTGCCAGCAGCGGGCAGCACGAGCAGTACTTC.

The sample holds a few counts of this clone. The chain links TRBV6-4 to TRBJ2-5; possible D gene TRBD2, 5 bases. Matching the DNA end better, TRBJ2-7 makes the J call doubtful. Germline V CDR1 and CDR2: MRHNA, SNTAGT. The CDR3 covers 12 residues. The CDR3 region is CASSSSNHEQYF. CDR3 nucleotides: TGTGCCAGCAGCTCTAGCAATCACGAGCAGTACTTC.

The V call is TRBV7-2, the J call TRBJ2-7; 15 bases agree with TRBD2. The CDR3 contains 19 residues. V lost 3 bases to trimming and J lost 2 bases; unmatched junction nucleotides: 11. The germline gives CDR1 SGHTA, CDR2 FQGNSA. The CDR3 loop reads CASSFESGWTSGRAYEQYF. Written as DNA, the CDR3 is TGTGCCAGCAGCTTCGAGTCGGGATGGACTAGCGGGAGGGCCTACGAGCAGTACTTC.

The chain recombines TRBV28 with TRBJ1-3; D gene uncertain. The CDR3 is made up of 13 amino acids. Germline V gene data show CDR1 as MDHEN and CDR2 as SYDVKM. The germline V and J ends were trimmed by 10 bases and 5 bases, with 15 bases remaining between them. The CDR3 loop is CATLTTGRNTIYF. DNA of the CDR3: TGTGCCACCTTGACAACGGGGAGAAACACCATATATTTT.

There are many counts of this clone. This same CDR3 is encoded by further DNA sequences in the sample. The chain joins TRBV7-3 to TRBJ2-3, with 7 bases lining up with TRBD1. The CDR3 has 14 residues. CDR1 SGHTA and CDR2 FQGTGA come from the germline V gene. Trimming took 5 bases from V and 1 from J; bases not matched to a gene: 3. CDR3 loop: CASSRGQGTDTQYF. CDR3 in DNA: TGTGCCAGCAGCCGTGGACAGGGCACAGATACGCAGTATTTT.

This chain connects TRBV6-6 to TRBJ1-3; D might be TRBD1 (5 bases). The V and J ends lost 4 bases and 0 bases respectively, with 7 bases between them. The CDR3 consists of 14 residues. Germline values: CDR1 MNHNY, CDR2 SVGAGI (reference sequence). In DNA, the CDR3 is TGTGCCAGCAGTTTTGGGACCTCTGGAAACACCATATATTTT. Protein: CASSFGTSGNTIYF.

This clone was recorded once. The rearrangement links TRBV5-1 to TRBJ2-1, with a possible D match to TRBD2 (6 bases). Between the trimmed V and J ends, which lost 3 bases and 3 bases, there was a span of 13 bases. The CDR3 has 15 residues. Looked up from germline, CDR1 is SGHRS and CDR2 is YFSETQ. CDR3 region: CASSSGLGSYNEQFF. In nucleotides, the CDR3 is TGCGCCAGCAGCTCGGGACTGGGAAGCTACAATGAGCAGTTCTTC.

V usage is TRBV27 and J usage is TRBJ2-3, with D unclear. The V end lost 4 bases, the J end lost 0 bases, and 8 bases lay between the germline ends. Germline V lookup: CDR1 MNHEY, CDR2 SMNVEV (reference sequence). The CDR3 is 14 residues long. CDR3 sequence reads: CASSSASSTDTQYF. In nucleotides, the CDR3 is TGTGCCAGCAGTTCCGCATCTAGCACAGATACGCAGTATTTT.

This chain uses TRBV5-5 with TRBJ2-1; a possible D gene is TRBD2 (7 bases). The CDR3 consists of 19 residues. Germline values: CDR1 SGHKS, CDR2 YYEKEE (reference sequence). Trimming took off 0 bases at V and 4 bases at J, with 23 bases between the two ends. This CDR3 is CASSLDPTETSRGYNEQFF. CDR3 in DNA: TGTGCCAGCAGCTTGGATCCTACAGAGACTAGCAGGGGATACAATGAGCAGTTCTTC.

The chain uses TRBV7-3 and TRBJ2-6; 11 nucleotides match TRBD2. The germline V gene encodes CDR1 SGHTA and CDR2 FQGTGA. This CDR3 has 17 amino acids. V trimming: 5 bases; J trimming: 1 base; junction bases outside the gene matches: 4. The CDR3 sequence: CASSTTSGSSGANVLTF. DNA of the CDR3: TGTGCCAGCAGCACAACTAGCGGGAGTTCTGGGGCCAACGTCCTGACTTTC.

CDR3 sequence: CASSLDREPSYEQYF. The CDR3 DNA sequence: TGTGCCAGCAGTTTGGACAGGGAACCATCCTACGAGCAGTACTTC. The chain links TRBV6-5 to TRBJ2-7; 8 nucleotides align to TRBD1. The CDR3 is made up of 15 amino acids. Germline CDR1 is MNHEY and CDR2 is SVGAGI. V dropped 4 bases and J dropped 1; count of bases not matched to a gene: 6.

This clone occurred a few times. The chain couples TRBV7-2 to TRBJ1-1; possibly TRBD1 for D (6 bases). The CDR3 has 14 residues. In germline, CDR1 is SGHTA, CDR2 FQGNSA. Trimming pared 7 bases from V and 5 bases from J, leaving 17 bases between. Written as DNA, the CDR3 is TGTGCCAGCACCAAGTGGGACACTCGAACTGAAGCTTTCTTT. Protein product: CASTKWDTRTEAFF. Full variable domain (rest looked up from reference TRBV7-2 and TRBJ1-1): GAGVSQSPSNKVTEKGKDVELRCDPISGHTALYWYRQSLGQGLEFLIYFQGNSAPDKSGLPSDRFSAERTGGSVSTLTIQRTQQEDSAVYLCASTKWDTRTEAFFGQGTRLTVV.